This T cell receptor (beta chain) was sequenced during a study of blood T cells in healthy people across ages. CDR1 is MNHEY, CDR2 SMNVEV, per germline (reference sequence). Trimming took 3 bases from V and 10 from J, leaving 7 bases between them. This CDR3 is 11 amino acids long. Combining a sample-barcoded 5' primer with a J-beta primer mix, a second PCR ran for roughly 7 to 12 cycles. In TCRdb, the 5' RACE reads were re-called with MiXCR into one record per CDR3 protein. The sample lists roughly 900,000 distinct CDR3 sequences, about 30% occurring once. This clonotype was detected ten times or more.

Sequencing was carried out using blood. This chain joins TRBV27 and TRBJ2-1; D remains ambiguous. This TCR was sampled from a woman older than 75 in good health. The CDR3 region is CASSFSGEQFF. CDR3 bases: TGTGCCAGCAGTTTTTCTGGGGAGCAGTTCTTC.